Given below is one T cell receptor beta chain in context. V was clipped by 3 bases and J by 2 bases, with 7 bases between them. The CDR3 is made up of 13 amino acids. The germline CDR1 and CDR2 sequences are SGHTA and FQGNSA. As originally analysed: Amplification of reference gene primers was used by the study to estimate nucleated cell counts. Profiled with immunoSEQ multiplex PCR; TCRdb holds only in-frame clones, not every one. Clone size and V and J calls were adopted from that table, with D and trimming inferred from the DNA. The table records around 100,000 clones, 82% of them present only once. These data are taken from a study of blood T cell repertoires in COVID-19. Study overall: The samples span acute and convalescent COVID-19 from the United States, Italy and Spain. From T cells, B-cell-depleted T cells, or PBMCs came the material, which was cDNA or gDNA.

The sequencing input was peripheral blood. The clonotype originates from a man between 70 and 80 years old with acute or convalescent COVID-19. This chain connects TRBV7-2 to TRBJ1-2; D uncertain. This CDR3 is CASSLYPNYGYTF. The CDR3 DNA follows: TGTGCCAGCAGCTTGTATCCCAACTATGGCTACACCTTC.